Each of the 23 T cell receptor beta chains below was sequenced from the same sample in a study of T cells in Graves' hyperthyroidism and ophthalmopathy. TCR beta CDR3 sequences were amplified from RNA transcripts. First-round RT-PCR with HTBI primers amplified the TCR CDR3 region. TCRdb re-called the multiplex PCR reads through MiXCR, storing one row per CDR3 protein. The sample lists around 420,000 distinct CDR3 sequences; approximately 14% were seen once. Sequences were obtained from blood. The receptors were sampled from a woman under 30 with Graves' hyperthyroidism.

This rearrangement joins TRBV20-1 to TRBJ2-5; 7 bases fit TRBD2. This CDR3 comprises 13 residues. The germline CDR1 and CDR2 sequences are DFQATT and SNEGSKA (reference sequence). V shed 5 bases, J shed 0 bases, and the junction held 3 bases outside the gene matches. CDR3 coding DNA: TGCAGTGCTTGGCGGGGGTACCAAGAGACCCAGTACTTC. Amino acid sequence: CSAWRGYQETQYF.

This clonotype was observed a handful of times. This rearrangement joins TRBV20-1 to TRBJ1-1, with 7 bases that match TRBD1. Germline V CDR1 and CDR2: DFQATT, SNEGSKA (reference sequence). The length of the CDR3 is 16 residues. J lost 0 bases, V lost 3 bases, and 10 bases had no gene match. The CDR3 nucleotides are TGCAGTGCTAGGAGTAGGACAGGTAGCATGAACACTGAAGCTTTCTTT. Residues: CSARSRTGSMNTEAFF.

Many counts were recorded for this clonotype. This chain connects TRBV4-1 to TRBJ1-1; 10 bases are a match to TRBD1. J gave up 0 bases and V 1 base, and 2 bases lay outside the gene matches. CDR1 is MGHRA, CDR2 YSYEKL, per germline. This CDR3 comprises 16 residues. In DNA, the CDR3 is TGCGCCAGCAGCCAAGGACAGGGGGCGATGAACACTGAAGCTTTCTTT. Protein: CASSQGQGAMNTEAFF.

DNA for the CDR3: TGTGCCAGTAGTATAGGGGGCAGCCTTAGCAATCAGCCCCAGCATTTT. This gives the protein CASSIGGSLSNQPQHF. The chain carries TRBV19 and TRBJ1-5; D is possibly TRBD1 (5 bases). CDR1 LNHDA and CDR2 SQIVND come from the germline V gene (reference sequence). The length of the CDR3 is 16 residues. The V gene lost 1 base and the J gene lost 0 bases, with 10 bases spanning the gap. Full variable domain (rest looked up from reference TRBV19 and TRBJ1-5): DGGITQSPKYLFRKEGQNVTLSCEQNLNHDAMYWYRQDPGQGLRLIYYSQIVNDFQKGDIAEGYSVSREKKESFPLTVTSAQKNPTAFYLCASSIGGSLSNQPQHFGDGTRLSIL.

This clonotype showed up just a few times. The chain carries TRBV10-3 and TRBJ1-2; 8 nucleotides match TRBD1. The CDR3 covers 13 residues. The junction had 9 bases not matched to a gene; V was cut back by 11 bases and J by 4 bases. The germline gives CDR1 ENHRY, CDR2 SYGVKD. The DNA of the CDR3 is TGTGCCTTCGGGACAGGCCGATTCTATGGCTACACCTTC. Amino acids: CAFGTGRFYGYTF.

In this sample, this clonotype turned up many times. This chain uses TRBV3-1 with TRBJ2-6; D gene uncertain. The germline V gene encodes CDR1 LGHDT and CDR2 YNNKEL (reference sequence). The CDR3 is 18 amino acids. Trimming shortened V by 4 bases and J by 1 base, and 17 bases separated the two germline ends. The CDR3 sequence is CASSPLRISRSGANVLTF. CDR3 sequence (DNA): TGTGCCAGCAGCCCGCTTCGGATTTCTAGGTCTGGGGCCAACGTCCTGACTTTC.

Ten or more counts support this clonotype. V usage is TRBV7-2 and J usage is TRBJ2-7; D gene unclear. CDR1 is SGHTA and CDR2 is FQGNSA in the germline V gene. The V and J ends lost 5 bases and 0 bases respectively, with 14 bases between them. This CDR3 has 15 amino acids. The chain's CDR3 is CASSVNRATSYEQYF. In DNA form, the CDR3 reads TGTGCCAGCAGCGTCAACCGGGCGACCTCCTACGAGCAGTACTTC.

This clonotype occurred many times. The gene calls are TRBV7-2 and TRBJ2-5; no firm D call. Trimming stripped 6 bases from V and 2 bases from J, with 16 bases between. This CDR3 has 15 residues. Germline CDR1 and CDR2: SGHTA and FQGNSA. The CDR3 coding sequence is TGTGCCAGCAGTTCGTTCGTTGGGCTGCAAGAGACCCAGTACTTC. Protein product: CASSSFVGLQETQYF.

This clonotype was detected only a few times. V and J are TRBV9 and TRBJ2-7; 7 bases agree with TRBD2. V was clipped by 0 bases and J by 3 bases; unmatched bases: 3. CDR3 length: 14 amino acids. CDR1 and CDR2 (germline): SGDLS, YYNGEE. This CDR3 is CASSVAGGYYEQYF. CDR3 sequence (DNA): TGTGCCAGCAGCGTAGCGGGAGGCTACTACGAGCAGTACTTC.

This clonotype was found a few times. The chain joins TRBV20-1 to TRBJ2-1; TRBD2 matches 13 bases. Trimming at V came to 1 base and at J to 8 bases, leaving 14 bases not matched to a gene. Germline V gene lookup returns CDR1 DFQATT and CDR2 SNEGSKA (reference sequence). This CDR3 comprises 18 residues. CDR3: CSARVVLAGGPFSDEQFF. The CDR3 nucleotides read TGCAGTGCTAGAGTGGTACTAGCGGGAGGGCCGTTTAGCGATGAGCAGTTCTTC.

The CDR3 loop is CASKGTGLRAAPGELFF. The CDR3 DNA reads TGTGCCAGCAAGGGTACAGGGTTGCGTGCAGCACCCGGGGAGCTGTTTTTT. This chain joins TRBV6-1 and TRBJ2-2; D is perhaps TRBD1 (6 bases). Germline values: CDR1 MNHNS, CDR2 SASEGT. V lost 7 bases to trimming and J lost 6 bases, with 24 bases between them. There are 17 residues in the CDR3.

V gene TRBV6-1 combines with J gene TRBJ1-1; D is ambiguous. The CDR3 loop spans 14 amino acids. V was shortened by 6 bases and J by 3 bases, with 14 bases between the two germline ends. Germline CDR1 reads MNHNS; CDR2 reads SASEGT. DNA of the CDR3: TGTGCCAGCAGGGAGACGGGTGGGCACACTGAAGCTTTCTTT. It specifies CASRETGGHTEAFF.

There are a few counts of this clonotype. The rearrangement joins TRBV5-1 to TRBJ1-2; D not certain. CDR1 and CDR2 from the germline V gene are SGHRS and YFSETQ. The CDR3 runs 14 residues. Trimming pared 0 bases from V and 4 bases from J, leaving 10 bases between. The DNA of the CDR3 is TGCGCCAGCAGCTTGGACCGGGAAGTCTATGGCTACACCTTC. Protein product: CASSLDREVYGYTF.

The rearrangement joins TRBV19 to TRBJ1-5, with no clear D. V gave up 0 bases and J gave up 2 bases, with 14 bases separating them. Germline values: CDR1 LNHDA, CDR2 SQIVND (reference sequence). The CDR3 runs to 17 residues. The CDR3 nucleotides read TGTGCCAGTAGTATAGATCGTCGACCCCGGGGCAATCAGCCCCAGCATTTT. Its protein product is CASSIDRRPRGNQPQHF.

The chain carries TRBV6-1 and TRBJ1-3; D is unclear. V lost 3 bases to trimming and J lost 4 bases, with 13 bases between them. Germline assignment: CDR1 MNHNS and CDR2 SASEGT. The CDR3 loop spans 15 amino acids. The CDR3 is CASSDGTSGGNTIYF. CDR3 coding DNA: TGTGCCAGCAGTGATGGAACATCGGGGGGAAACACCATATATTTT.

This clonotype was counted many times. CDR3: CASSYSGFDQGLNTEAFF. CDR3 sequence (DNA): TGTGCCAGCAGTTACTCGGGTTTCGATCAGGGACTGAACACTGAAGCTTTCTTT. V and J are TRBV6-5 and TRBJ1-1; TRBD1 is a possible D gene (5 bases). V dropped 0 bases and J dropped 0 bases, with 17 bases sitting between them. This CDR3 region has 18 residues. Germline lookup yields CDR1 MNHEY and CDR2 SVGAGI.

This clonotype showed up many times. The chain uses TRBV27 and TRBJ2-3; 9 bases are a match to TRBD2. The CDR3 is 15 residues long. Trimming cost V 7 bases and J 5 bases; bases outside gene matches: 10. Germline CDR1 is MNHEY and CDR2 is SMNVEV (reference sequence). This CDR3 is CASTDRAGGRDTQYF. CDR3 DNA sequence: TGTGCCAGCACCGACAGGGCGGGGGGGAGAGATACGCAGTATTTT.

The rearrangement uses TRBV6-2 or TRBV6-3 and TRBJ2-7; D assignment may be TRBD1 or TRBD2 (5 bases each). V dropped 7 bases and J dropped 4 bases, with 14 bases sitting between them. This CDR3 comprises 13 residues. Germline CDR1 MNHEY, CDR2 SVGEGT. CDR3 amino acids: CASMGRGDYEQYF. CDR3 DNA: TGTGCCAGCATGGGTCGGGGCGATTACGAGCAGTACTTC.

The table lists this clonotype with many counts. The chain combines TRBV6-2 or TRBV6-3 with TRBJ1-1; TRBD1 aligns across 7 bases. V was pared by 8 bases and J by 0 bases, with 9 bases of the junction left unmatched. CDR3 length: 15 amino acids. CDR1 is MNHEY and CDR2 is SVGEGT in the germline V gene. The CDR3 nucleotides are TGTGCCAGCGGGAGGGAGGACAGGTTGAACACTGAAGCTTTCTTT. It is translated as CASGREDRLNTEAFF.

There are a few counts of this clonotype. The gene calls are TRBV7-9 and TRBJ2-6, with a weak D call TRBD2 (6 bases). The CDR3 is 16 amino acids. Germline CDR1 reads SEHNR; CDR2 reads FQNEAQ (reference sequence). V was trimmed by 2 bases and J by 6 bases, leaving 14 bases between them. The CDR3 is CASSLLGGSAANVLTF. CDR3 bases: TGTGCCAGCAGCTTATTGGGGGGTTCAGCGGCCAACGTCCTGACTTTC.

The chain is built from TRBV2 and TRBJ2-1, with 8 bases fitting TRBD2. V trimming: 6 bases; J trimming: 0 bases; junction bases outside the gene matches: 16. CDR1 is SNHLY, CDR2 FYNNEI, per germline. The CDR3 spans 19 residues. CDR3 sequence (DNA): TGTGCCAGCAGCGAGGGGGGGGCTAGCGGGTGGAGCTCCTACAATGAGCAGTTCTTC. It yields the protein CASSEGGASGWSSYNEQFF.

In this sample, this clonotype turned up a few times. The chain joins TRBV29-1 to TRBJ2-7, with D tentatively TRBD2 (5 bases). The CDR3 sequence is 11 residues long. From germline, CDR1 is SQVTM and CDR2 ANQGSEA. V was shortened by 2 bases and J by 6 bases, with 8 bases between the two germline ends. CDR3 in amino acids: CSVELASEQYF. In DNA form, the CDR3 reads TGCAGCGTTGAACTAGCTTCCGAGCAGTACTTC.

This clonotype appeared once. This rearrangement joins TRBV4-1 to TRBJ2-7; TRBD1 agrees at 7 bases. After removal of 2 bases from V and 2 bases from J, the junction contained 3 bases not matched to a gene. From germline, CDR1 is MGHRA and CDR2 YSYEKL. This CDR3 spans 14 amino acids. The CDR3 nucleotides are TGCGCCAGCAGCCAACTGACAGGGACCTACGAGCAGTACTTC. Protein: CASSQLTGTYEQYF.